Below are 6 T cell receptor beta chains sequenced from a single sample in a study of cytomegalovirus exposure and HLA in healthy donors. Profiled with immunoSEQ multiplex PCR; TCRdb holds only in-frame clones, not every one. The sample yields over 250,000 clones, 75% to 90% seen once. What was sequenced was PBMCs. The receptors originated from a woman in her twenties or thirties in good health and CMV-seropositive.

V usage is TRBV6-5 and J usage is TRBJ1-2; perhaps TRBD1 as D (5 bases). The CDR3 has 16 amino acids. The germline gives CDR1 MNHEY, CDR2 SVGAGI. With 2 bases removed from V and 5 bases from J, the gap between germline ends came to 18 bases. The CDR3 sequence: CASSYASRQRLYGYTF. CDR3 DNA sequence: TGTGCCAGCAGTTACGCTAGTCGACAGCGGCTATATGGCTACACCTTC.

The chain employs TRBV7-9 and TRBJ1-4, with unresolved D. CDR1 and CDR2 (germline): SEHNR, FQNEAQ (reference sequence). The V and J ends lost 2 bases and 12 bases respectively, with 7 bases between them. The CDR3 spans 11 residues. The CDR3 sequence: CASSLLGELFF. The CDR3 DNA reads TGTGCCAGCAGCTTACTCGGGGAACTGTTTTTT. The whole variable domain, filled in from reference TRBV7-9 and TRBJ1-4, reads DTGVSQNPRHKITKRGQNVTFRCDPISEHNRLYWYRQTLGQGPEFLTYFQNEAQLEKSRLLSDRFSAERPKGSFSTLEIQRTEQGDSAMYLCASSLLGELFFGSGTQLSVL.

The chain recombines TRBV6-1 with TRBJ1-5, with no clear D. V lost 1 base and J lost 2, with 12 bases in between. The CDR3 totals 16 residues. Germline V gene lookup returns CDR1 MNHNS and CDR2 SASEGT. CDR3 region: CASSEERFSGNQPQHF. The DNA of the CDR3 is TGTGCCAGCAGTGAAGAAAGGTTTAGCGGCAATCAGCCCCAGCATTTT.

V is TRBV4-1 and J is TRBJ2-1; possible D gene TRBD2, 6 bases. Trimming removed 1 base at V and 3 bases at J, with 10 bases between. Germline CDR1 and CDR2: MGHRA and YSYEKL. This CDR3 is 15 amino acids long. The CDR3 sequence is CASSQVRRGYNEQFF. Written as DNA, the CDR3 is TGCGCCAGCAGCCAAGTAAGGCGGGGCTACAATGAGCAGTTCTTC.

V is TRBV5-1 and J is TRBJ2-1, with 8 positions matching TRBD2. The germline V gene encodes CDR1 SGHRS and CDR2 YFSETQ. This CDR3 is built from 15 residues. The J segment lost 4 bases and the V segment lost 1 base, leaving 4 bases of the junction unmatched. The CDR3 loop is CASSLSRGAYNEQFF. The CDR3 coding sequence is TGCGCCAGCAGCTTGTCGCGGGGGGCTTACAATGAGCAGTTCTTC.

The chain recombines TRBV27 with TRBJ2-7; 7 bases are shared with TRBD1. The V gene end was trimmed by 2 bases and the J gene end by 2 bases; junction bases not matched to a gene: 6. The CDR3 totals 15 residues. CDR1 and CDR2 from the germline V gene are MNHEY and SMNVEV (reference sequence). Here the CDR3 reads CASSLDPGGTYEQYF. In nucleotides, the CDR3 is TGTGCCAGCAGTTTAGATCCAGGGGGAACCTACGAGCAGTACTTC.